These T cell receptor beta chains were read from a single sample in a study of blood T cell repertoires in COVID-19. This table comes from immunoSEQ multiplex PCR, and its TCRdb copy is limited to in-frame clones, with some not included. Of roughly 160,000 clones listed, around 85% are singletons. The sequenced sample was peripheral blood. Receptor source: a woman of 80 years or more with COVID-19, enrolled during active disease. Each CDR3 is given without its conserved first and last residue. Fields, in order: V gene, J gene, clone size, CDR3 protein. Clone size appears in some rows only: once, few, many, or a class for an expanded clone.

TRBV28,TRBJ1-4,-,ASSLVGVQDYPTNEKLF
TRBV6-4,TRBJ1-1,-,ASSAEMNTEAF
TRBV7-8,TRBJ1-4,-,ASGDRVKEKLF
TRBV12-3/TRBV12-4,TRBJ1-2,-,ASSQQGVGGYT
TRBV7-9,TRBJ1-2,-,ASSLRDTNYGYT
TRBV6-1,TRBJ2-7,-,ASSEALRGSYEQY
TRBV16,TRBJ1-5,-,ASSSRDLQPQH
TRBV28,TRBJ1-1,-,ASRGGQGITEAF
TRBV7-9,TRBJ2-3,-,ASSLASGGRTDTQY
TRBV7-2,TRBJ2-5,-,ASSLRQKGDQETQY
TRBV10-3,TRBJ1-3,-,AISESVGRPSGSGNTIY
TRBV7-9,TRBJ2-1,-,ASSPARRLAPTYNEQF
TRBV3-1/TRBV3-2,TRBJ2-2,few,ASNAGQGWNTGELF
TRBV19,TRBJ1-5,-,ASSEMGGARQPQH
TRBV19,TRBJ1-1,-,ASSMGAIGRGLIMNTEAF
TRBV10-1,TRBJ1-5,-,ASSGEADQPQH
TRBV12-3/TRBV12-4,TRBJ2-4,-,ASRKGASSQY
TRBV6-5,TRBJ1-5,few,ASSLQGDQPQH